The present entry profiles one T cell receptor beta chain with its context. The data belong to a study of blood T cell repertoires in COVID-19. In the study overall: The study drew acute and convalescent COVID-19 samples from the United States, Italy and Spain.

Per the original methods: From reference gene primer amplification, estimates of nucleated cell counts were derived. The table came from immunoSEQ multiplex PCR; TCRdb's copy has only in-frame clones and leaves some out. V, J and clone size are those of that table, while D and trimming were read from the DNA. Altogether over 150,000 clones are present, 86% being singletons, with the ten largest covering 20% to 25%. The CDR3 extends over 14 amino acids. The germline V gene encodes CDR1 SEHNR and CDR2 FQNEAQ (reference sequence). Trimming removed 4 bases from V and 1 base from J, with 10 bases in between.

The sequence derives from a man aged 70 or older with active or convalescent COVID-19. This chain joins TRBV7-9 and TRBJ1-1; no definite D call. Sequenced sample: peripheral blood. CDR3 region: CASSSLRENTEAFF. CDR3 bases: TGTGCCAGCAGCTCTCTACGGGAGAACACTGAAGCTTTCTTT.